These T cell receptor beta chains were read from a single sample in a study of T cells after yellow fever vaccination. TCRdb re-called the 5' RACE reads with MiXCR, one entry per CDR3 protein. The sample lists approximately 510,000 distinct CDR3 sequences, about a fifth occurring once. The sequencing used PBMCs, collected approximately 22 days after the first yellow fever vaccination. The source of these receptors is a man younger than 30 who received the YFV17D yellow fever vaccine. Both conserved end residues are part of each CDR3. A D gene is named only where the DNA matches it firmly. Part of the rows lack a size; the others show once, few, many or a class for expanded clones.

cdr3_aa: CASSSRTIPGYTF
cdr3_nt: TGCGCCAGCAGCTCCCGGACTATCCCCGGCTACACCTTC
d_call: .
cdr3_length: 13
v_call: TRBV5-1
j_call: TRBJ1-2
clone_size: few

cdr3_aa: CASSWAPGEAFF
cdr3_nt: TGTGCCAGCAGTTGGGCGCCGGGTGAAGCTTTCTTT
d_call: .
cdr3_length: 12
v_call: TRBV6-2/TRBV6-3
j_call: TRBJ1-1
clone_size: .

cdr3_aa: CASSLPGPNIQYF
cdr3_nt: TGTGCCAGCAGCTTACCGGGGCCCAACATTCAGTACTTC
d_call: .
cdr3_length: 13
v_call: TRBV7-8
j_call: TRBJ2-4
clone_size: few

cdr3_aa: CASSWGYSGNTIYF
cdr3_nt: TGTGCCAGCAGTTGGGGGTACTCTGGAAACACCATATATTTT
d_call: .
cdr3_length: 14
v_call: TRBV28
j_call: TRBJ1-3
clone_size: few

cdr3_aa: CASPLGNTQYF
cdr3_nt: TGTGCCAGCCCTTTAGGGAATACGCAGTATTTT
d_call: .
cdr3_length: 11
v_call: TRBV2
j_call: TRBJ2-3
clone_size: once

cdr3_aa: CASTWGGMNTEAFF
cdr3_nt: TGTGCCAGCACCTGGGGGGGGATGAACACTGAAGCTTTCTTT
d_call: .
cdr3_length: 14
v_call: TRBV12-3/TRBV12-4
j_call: TRBJ1-1
clone_size: .

cdr3_aa: CASGLVDGELFF
cdr3_nt: TGTGCTAGTGGTTTGGTAGACGGGGAGCTGTTTTTT
d_call: .
cdr3_length: 12
v_call: TRBV12-5
j_call: TRBJ2-2
clone_size: .

cdr3_aa: CASSLPDGAGTMNTEAFF
cdr3_nt: TGTGCCAGCAGCCTCCCCGATGGGGCAGGGACCATGAACACTGAAGCTTTCTTT
d_call: .
cdr3_length: 18
v_call: TRBV11-1
j_call: TRBJ1-1
clone_size: .

cdr3_aa: CASSYWDSTDTQYF
cdr3_nt: TGTGCCAGCAGTTACTGGGACAGCACAGATACGCAGTATTTT
d_call: .
cdr3_length: 14
v_call: TRBV27
j_call: TRBJ2-3
clone_size: few

cdr3_aa: CASSEYRDGTEAFF
cdr3_nt: TGTGCCAGCAGTGAATATAGGGATGGGACTGAAGCTTTCTTT
d_call: .
cdr3_length: 14
v_call: TRBV25-1
j_call: TRBJ1-1
clone_size: .

cdr3_aa: CASSSGLASYNEQFF
cdr3_nt: TGTGCCAGCAGCTCGGGACTAGCCTCCTACAATGAGCAGTTCTTC
d_call: TRBD2
cdr3_length: 15
v_call: TRBV11-3
j_call: TRBJ2-1
clone_size: .

cdr3_aa: CASSLDRGPVNEQFF
cdr3_nt: TGTGCCAGCAGTTTAGACAGGGGGCCAGTCAATGAGCAGTTCTTC
d_call: TRBD1
cdr3_length: 15
v_call: TRBV12-3/TRBV12-4
j_call: TRBJ2-1
clone_size: .

cdr3_aa: CASSPPGTYEQFF
cdr3_nt: TGTGCCAGCAGTCCACCCGGGACTTATGAGCAGTTCTTC
d_call: .
cdr3_length: 13
v_call: TRBV5-4
j_call: TRBJ2-1
clone_size: .